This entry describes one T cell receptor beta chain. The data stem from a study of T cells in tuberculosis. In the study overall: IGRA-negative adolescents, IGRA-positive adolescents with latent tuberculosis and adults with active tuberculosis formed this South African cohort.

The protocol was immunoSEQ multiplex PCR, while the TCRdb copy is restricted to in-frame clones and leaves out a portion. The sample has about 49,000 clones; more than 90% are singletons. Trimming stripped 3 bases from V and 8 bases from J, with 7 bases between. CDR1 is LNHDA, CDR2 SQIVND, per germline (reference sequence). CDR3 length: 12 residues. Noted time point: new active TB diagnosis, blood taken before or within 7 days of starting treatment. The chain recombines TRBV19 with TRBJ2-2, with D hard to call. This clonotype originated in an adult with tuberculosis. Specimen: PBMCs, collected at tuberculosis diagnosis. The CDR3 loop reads CASSMVRGELFF. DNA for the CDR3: TGTGCCAGTAGTATGGTGAGGGGGGAGCTGTTTTTT.